Here is one TCR beta chain with its context. Antigen: not known. Using 200 ng DNA, tens of thousands of T cell genomes, the sorted-subset replicate PCRs were run. Profiling relied on immunoSEQ multiplex PCR, and the TCRdb table lists in-frame clones only, not all of them. Here the sample spans about 1 million clones, 65% to 75% being singletons. This sample is part of a study of shared clonotypes between healthy human individuals. Partitioning of CD4+ cells yielded a CD45RA+ naive subset and a CD45RA-negative memory subset. This CDR3 comprises 13 residues. From germline, CDR1 is SQVTM and CDR2 ANQGSEA. The V segment lost 4 bases and the J segment 7 bases; nucleotides outside the gene matches: 7. Whole-study results and caveats: Non-shared clonotypes were found to have lower generation probabilities than the clonotypes that were shared by all four of the sorted-subset donors.

The sequenced sample was memory CD4+ T cells sorted from blood. Specified subset: CD45RA-negative fraction. The rearrangement uses TRBV29-1 and TRBJ2-1; 7 nucleotides match TRBD1. The TCR originated in a man younger than 30 in good health. As DNA, the CDR3 is TGCAGCGTTGTCCGGGACAGAGAGAATGAGCAGTTCTTC. Translating gives CSVVRDRENEQFF.